The source of this T cell receptor (beta chain) is a study of T cell repertoires and HLA-DP antigens. Study observations and caveats: Clones undetected before culture averaged 36.3% against one allele and approximately 50% against the other.

Negative selection yielded untouched CD4+ T cells of average approximately 98% purity. With V trimmed by 6 bases and J by 8 bases, 10 bases remained unmatched. The CDR3 is 14 amino acids. The germline V gene encodes CDR1 SGHTA and CDR2 FQGTGA. This clone has more than one count but fewer than ten. Its target is unknown. The primer mix covered 54 TRBV segments and 13 TRBJ segments. Each pre-culture CD4+ sample aimed for a few hundred thousand T cell genomes at deep resolution. Profiled with immunoSEQ multiplex PCR; TCRdb holds only in-frame clones, not every one. The sample records 55,000 to 80,000 clones, around three quarters being singletons.

The sequencing sample was made of CD4+ T cells from PBMCs. The origin of this receptor is a man aged 60-69 years in good health and CMV-seronegative. This chain connects TRBV7-3 to TRBJ1-5; 7 bases align to TRBD1. CDR3 protein: CASSKQGILEPQHF. The CDR3 region has the DNA TGTGCCAGCAGTAAACAGGGGATTCTGGAGCCCCAGCATTTT.